A selection of T cell receptor beta chains follows, all from one sample in a study of shared clonotypes between healthy human individuals. Libraries were prepared by immunoSEQ multiplex PCR; TCRdb keeps only in-frame clonotypes and omits some of them. The top ten hold over 1% of the sample, which has about 1.5 million clones, around 97% seen once. Sequencing was done on a sample of naive CD4+ T cells sorted from blood. The receptors were gathered from a man aged 30 to 45 in good health. Both conserved end residues are part of each CDR3. The D gene is left open where the match is weak.

CDR3aa,v_gene,j_gene,d_gene
CASSRDTNYGYTF,TRBV28,TRBJ1-2,NA
CASGDLGLAGGKNYNEQFF,TRBV19,TRBJ2-1,TRBD2
CASTTGAPLHGYTF,TRBV7-2,TRBJ1-2,NA
CASSLVDRREKETQYF,TRBV28,TRBJ2-5,NA
CSVEEGLAGGPEFF,TRBV29-1,TRBJ2-1,TRBD2
CASSVWTSGREEQFF,TRBV5-1,TRBJ2-1,TRBD2
CASSAASAKVYEQYF,TRBV6-1,TRBJ2-7,NA
CASSALGQGPDEQFF,TRBV18,TRBJ2-1,TRBD1
CASSLNTQLRVTYEQYF,TRBV7-9,TRBJ2-7,NA
CASSSKGPTTPYEQYF,TRBV6-5,TRBJ2-7,NA
CASTPGQGINEQFF,TRBV2,TRBJ2-1,TRBD1
CASSLSRDNEQFF,TRBV11-2,TRBJ2-1,NA
CASSPIATEAFF,TRBV28,TRBJ1-1,NA
CASSDGGPNTGELFF,TRBV10-1,TRBJ2-2,NA
CASSFTQQANYGYTF,TRBV7-2,TRBJ1-2,NA
CASSSGLAGVLFF,TRBV7-3,TRBJ2-1,TRBD2
CASRRGSLVGTEAFF,TRBV5-1,TRBJ1-1,NA
CASSESHAGNSYEQYF,TRBV6-1,TRBJ2-7,NA
CASSYFSGTSTDTQYF,TRBV6-5,TRBJ2-3,NA
CASSSTSYEQYF,TRBV5-6,TRBJ2-7,NA
CASSLEVGQGHEKLFF,TRBV7-2,TRBJ1-4,TRBD1
CASSSYRDGNTIYF,TRBV5-4,TRBJ1-3,NA
CSVQGGAYEQYF,TRBV29-1,TRBJ2-7,NA
CASSLAMGTGTYEQYF,TRBV5-1,TRBJ2-7,TRBD1
CSAVGGLNTGELFF,TRBV29-1,TRBJ2-2,NA
CASSVQGETTVQYF,TRBV2,TRBJ2-7,TRBD1
CASSLEGSNQPQHF,TRBV5-1,TRBJ1-5,NA
CATSRGATGKNTGELFF,TRBV15,TRBJ2-2,TRBD1
CASSVVEAFYGYTF,TRBV9,TRBJ1-2,NA
CASSLSTSGELFF,TRBV7-9,TRBJ2-2,NA
CASRSTGGPEAFF,TRBV2,TRBJ1-1,TRBD1
CGTSNTGELFF,TRBV20-1,TRBJ2-2,NA
CASRKGLAGGREQFF,TRBV28,TRBJ2-1,TRBD2
CASSLDGLDLPTEAFF,TRBV5-1,TRBJ1-1,NA
CASSPGGAGPFFSYEQYF,TRBV18,TRBJ2-7,TRBD2
CASRPTGASTDTQYF,TRBV10-2,TRBJ2-3,TRBD1
CASSQIGRYYGYTF,TRBV14,TRBJ1-2,NA
CSARTGGGTDTQYF,TRBV29-1,TRBJ2-3,TRBD1
CAWSQGLVADTQYF,TRBV30,TRBJ2-3,TRBD2
CASSPLPPSSYNEQFF,TRBV18,TRBJ2-1,NA
CASSMSGRGREKLFF,TRBV28,TRBJ1-4,TRBD1
CASRNRVNTEAFF,TRBV6-5,TRBJ1-1,NA
CASSLFDRGSNQPQHF,TRBV7-9,TRBJ1-5,TRBD1
CASSTLAGVTYEQYF,TRBV27,TRBJ2-7,TRBD2
CASSSRNEKLFF,TRBV28,TRBJ1-4,NA
CASRKDSYEQYF,TRBV28,TRBJ2-7,NA